Detailed here is one T cell receptor beta chain. Per the authors' pipeline: Estimated nucleated cell counts came from reference gene primer amplification. TCRdb keeps only in-frame clones here, not all; method: immunoSEQ multiplex PCR. V and J calls plus clone size are reproduced from that table; the DNA served to infer D and trimming. This sample has under 95,000 clones, with 65% to 90% found just once. This specimen belongs to a study of blood T cell repertoires in COVID-19. On the study more broadly: The United States, Italy and Spain provided the acute and convalescent COVID-19 samples. Sources were T cells, B-cell-depleted T cells, or PBMCs; the material itself was cDNA or gDNA.

Trimming removed 2 bases from V and 2 bases from J, with 16 bases in between. This CDR3 is 16 amino acids long. Germline V gene data show CDR1 as KGHSH and CDR2 as LQKENI. The sequencing sample was made of peripheral blood. The clonotype originates from a woman of 80 years or more with acute or convalescent COVID-19. The genes are TRBV18 and TRBJ2-7; D is perhaps TRBD2 (6 bases). Here the CDR3 reads CASSPTRGGSTYEQYF. CDR3 bases: TGTGCCAGCTCACCAACTAGGGGAGGCAGTACCTACGAGCAGTACTTC.